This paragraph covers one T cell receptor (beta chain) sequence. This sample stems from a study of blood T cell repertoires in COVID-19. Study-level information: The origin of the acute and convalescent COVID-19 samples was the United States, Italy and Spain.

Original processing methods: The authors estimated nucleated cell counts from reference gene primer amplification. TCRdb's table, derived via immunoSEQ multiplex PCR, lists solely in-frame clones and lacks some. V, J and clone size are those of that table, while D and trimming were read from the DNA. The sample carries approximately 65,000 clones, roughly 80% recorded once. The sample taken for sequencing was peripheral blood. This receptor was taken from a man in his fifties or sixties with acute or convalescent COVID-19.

The CDR3 sequence is CASSIGQGNTDTQYF. In DNA, the CDR3 is TGCGCCAGCAGCATCGGACAGGGGAACACAGATACGCAGTATTTT. The chain joins TRBV5-1 to TRBJ2-3, with 9 bases identical to TRBD1. This CDR3 has 15 residues. The V and J ends lost 4 bases and 2 bases, in that order; junction bases with no gene match: 5. Germline CDR1 SGHRS, CDR2 YFSETQ.